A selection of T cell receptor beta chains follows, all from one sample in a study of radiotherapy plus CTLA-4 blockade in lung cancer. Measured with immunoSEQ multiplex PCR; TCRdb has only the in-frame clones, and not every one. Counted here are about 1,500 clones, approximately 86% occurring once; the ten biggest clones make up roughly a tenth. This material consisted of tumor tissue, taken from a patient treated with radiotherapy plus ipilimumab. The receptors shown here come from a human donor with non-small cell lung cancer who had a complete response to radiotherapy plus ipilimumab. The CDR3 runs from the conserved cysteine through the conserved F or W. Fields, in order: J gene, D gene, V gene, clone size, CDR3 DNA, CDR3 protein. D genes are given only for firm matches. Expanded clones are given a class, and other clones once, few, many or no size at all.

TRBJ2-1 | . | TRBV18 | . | TGTGCCAGCTCACCAGGAAGGGACAATGAGCAGTTCTTC | CASSPGRDNEQFF
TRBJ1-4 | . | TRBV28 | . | TGTGCCAGCAGTGCCAGGCAACAGTCTGAAAAACTGTTTTTT | CASSARQQSEKLFF
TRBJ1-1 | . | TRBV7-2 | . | TGTGCCAGCAGCCATGAATCCGAGAACACTGAAGCTTTCTTT | CASSHESENTEAFF
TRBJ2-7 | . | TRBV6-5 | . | TGTGCCAGCAGTTACTCATCTGGTTACGCCCCCGAGCAGTACTTC | CASSYSSGYAPEQYF
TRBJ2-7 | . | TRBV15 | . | TGTGCCACCAGCTCCGACGTTGGGGTGTGGTACGAGCAGTACTTC | CATSSDVGVWYEQYF
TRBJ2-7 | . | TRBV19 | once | TGTGCCAGTAGCACCACAGGGATCGAGCAGTACTTC | CASSTTGIEQYF
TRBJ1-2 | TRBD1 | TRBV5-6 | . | TGTGCCAGCAGCTCTCCGGGACAGCTGCCGCGATTCTATGGCTACACCTTC | CASSSPGQLPRFYGYTF
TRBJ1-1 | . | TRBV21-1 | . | TGTGCCAGCAGTACCGATATAGCTAACACAATTCGCACTGAAGCTTTCTTT | CASSTDIANTIRTEAFF
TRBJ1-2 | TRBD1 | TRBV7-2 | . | TGTGCCAGCAGCGGGGGGACAGGGAACAACTATGGCTACACCTTC | CASSGGTGNNYGYTF
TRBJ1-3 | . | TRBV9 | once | TGTGCCAGCAGCGGGGGGAACACCATATATTTT | CASSGGNTIYF
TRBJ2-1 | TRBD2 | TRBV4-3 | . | TGCGCCAGCAGCCAATCGTCTAGCGGGACTTACAATGAGCAGTTCTTC | CASSQSSSGTYNEQFF
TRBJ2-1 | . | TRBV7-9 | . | TGTGCCAGCATCCCCGGGGATGAGCAGTTCTTC | CASIPGDEQFF
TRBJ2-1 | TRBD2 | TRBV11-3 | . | TGTGCCAGCAGCGCGGTGACTAGCGGGAGCCTCGAGCAGTTCTTC | CASSAVTSGSLEQFF
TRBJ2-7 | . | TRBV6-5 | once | TGTGCCAGCAGCCTCCGGGGCTTAGAGCAGTACTTC | CASSLRGLEQYF
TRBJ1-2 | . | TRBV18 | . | TGTGCCAGCTCACCACCGACAGCTTATGGCTACACCTTC | CASSPPTAYGYTF
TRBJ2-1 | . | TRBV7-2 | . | TGTGCCAGCAGCCCAAGTTCCGGGACTCAGCAGTTCTTC | CASSPSSGTQQFF
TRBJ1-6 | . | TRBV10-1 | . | TGCGCCAGCAGTGGGGATTTGTCTTCATCCCTCCACTTT | CASSGDLSSSLHF
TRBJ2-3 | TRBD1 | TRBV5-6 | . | TGTGCCAGCAGCTTGATGATGGGACAGGGCACAGATACGCAGTATTTT | CASSLMMGQGTDTQYF
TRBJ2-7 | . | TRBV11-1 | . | TGTGCCAGCACCCTGGGACCGAGCTCCTACGAGCAGTACTTC | CASTLGPSSYEQYF
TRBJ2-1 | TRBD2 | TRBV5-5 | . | TGTGCCAGCAGCTTAGGGACTAGCGGGAGCTGCATCTTC | CASSLGTSGSCIF
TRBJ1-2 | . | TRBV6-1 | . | TGTGCCGCCGGGAGGGAAGGCAACTATGGCTACACCTTC | CAAGREGNYGYTF
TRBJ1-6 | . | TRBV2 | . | TGTGCCAGCAGTAGCTCCTATAATTCACCCCTCCACTTT | CASSSSYNSPLHF
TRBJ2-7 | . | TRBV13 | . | TGTGCCAGCAGCTTCGGAGACACCTACGAGCAGTACTTC | CASSFGDTYEQYF
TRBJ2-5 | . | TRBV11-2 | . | TGTGCCAGCAGCTTAGAGCTCGCTCAAGAGACCCAGTACTTC | CASSLELAQETQYF
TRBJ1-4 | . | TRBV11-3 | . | TGTGCCAGCAGCTTAGATTTAGGAGGAAAACTGTTTTTT | CASSLDLGGKLFF
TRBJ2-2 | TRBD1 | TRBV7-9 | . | TGTGCCAGCAGCCGGACAGGGGGCAACACCGGGGAGCTGTTTTTT | CASSRTGGNTGELFF
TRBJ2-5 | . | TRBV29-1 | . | TGCAGCGTGGGTGTTCTAGGAGAGACCCAGTACTTC | CSVGVLGETQYF
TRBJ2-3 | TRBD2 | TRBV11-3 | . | TGTGCCAGCAGCTTAGGATTGGGGACTAGCGGTGGTTGGGATACGCAGTATTTT | CASSLGLGTSGGWDTQYF
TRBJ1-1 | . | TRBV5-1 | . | TGCGCCAGCAGCTTCCTGAACACTGAAGCTTTCTTT | CASSFLNTEAFF
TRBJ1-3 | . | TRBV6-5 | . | TGTGCCAGCAGCGAATATCTACCCTCTGGAAACACCATATATTTT | CASSEYLPSGNTIYF
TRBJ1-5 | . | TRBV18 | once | TGTGCCAGCTCTCCAGAGGGGGACTCGGGTCAGCCCCAGCATTTT | CASSPEGDSGQPQHF
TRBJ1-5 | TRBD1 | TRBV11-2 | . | TGTGCCAGCAGCCCGGGGACAGGCGGTCAGCCCCAGCATTTT | CASSPGTGGQPQHF
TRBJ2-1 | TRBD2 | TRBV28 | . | TGTGCCAGCAGTCCAACTAGCGGAGACATTAATGATAAGCAGTTCTTC | CASSPTSGDINDKQFF
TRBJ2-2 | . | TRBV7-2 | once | TGTGCCAGCAGCTTAGTGGTAGTCACCGGGGAGCTGTTTTTT | CASSLVVVTGELFF
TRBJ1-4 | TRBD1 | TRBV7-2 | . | TGTGCCAGCAGCACGGGACAGGGGTCTGAAAAACTGTTTTTT | CASSTGQGSEKLFF
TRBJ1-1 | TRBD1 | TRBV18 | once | TGTGCCAGCTCAACAAGCCCTGACAGGGAGAACACTGAAGCTTTCTTT | CASSTSPDRENTEAFF
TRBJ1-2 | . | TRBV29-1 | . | TGCAGCGCCGGGGAGGCCCCCACCCGGGGAAACTATGGCTACACCTTC | CSAGEAPTRGNYGYTF
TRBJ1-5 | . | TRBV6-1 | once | TGTGCCAGCAGTGGAGTTTTCCAGAATCAGCCCCAGCATTTT | CASSGVFQNQPQHF
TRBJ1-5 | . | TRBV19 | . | TGTGCCAGTAGTCGAAACGGTTATAGCAATCAGCCCCAGCATTTT | CASSRNGYSNQPQHF
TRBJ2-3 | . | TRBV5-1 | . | TGCGCCAGCAGCACACAGGGCACAGATACGCAGTATTTT | CASSTQGTDTQYF
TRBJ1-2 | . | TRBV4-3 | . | TGCGCCAGCAGCCAATCCAGCCGTAGACTAGGCTATGGCTACACCTTC | CASSQSSRRLGYGYTF
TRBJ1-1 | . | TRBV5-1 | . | TGCGCCAACAGCTCCGCCGGGGGCTATACTGAAGCTTTCTTT | CANSSAGGYTEAFF
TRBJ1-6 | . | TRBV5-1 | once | TGCGCCAGCAGCTTGGGACAGAAGAATTCACCCCTCCACTTT | CASSLGQKNSPLHF
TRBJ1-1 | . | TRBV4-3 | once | TGCGCCAGCAGCCTGAGCATAATAGTGGGACACATGAACACTGAAGCTTTCTTT | CASSLSIIVGHMNTEAFF
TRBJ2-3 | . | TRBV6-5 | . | TGTGCCAGCACCTACTCTTCAGGCCAGGGCGTGAATACGCAGTATTTT | CASTYSSGQGVNTQYF
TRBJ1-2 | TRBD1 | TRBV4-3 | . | TGCGCCAGCAGCGACAGGGTGGGGTATGGCTACACCTTC | CASSDRVGYGYTF
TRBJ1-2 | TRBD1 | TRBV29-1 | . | TGCAGCGCCAGGACAGGGAATAGTGATGGCTACACCTTC | CSARTGNSDGYTF
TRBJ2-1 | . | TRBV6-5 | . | TGTGCCAGCACCACAGGAGCCCCCTACAATGAGCAGTTCTTC | CASTTGAPYNEQFF